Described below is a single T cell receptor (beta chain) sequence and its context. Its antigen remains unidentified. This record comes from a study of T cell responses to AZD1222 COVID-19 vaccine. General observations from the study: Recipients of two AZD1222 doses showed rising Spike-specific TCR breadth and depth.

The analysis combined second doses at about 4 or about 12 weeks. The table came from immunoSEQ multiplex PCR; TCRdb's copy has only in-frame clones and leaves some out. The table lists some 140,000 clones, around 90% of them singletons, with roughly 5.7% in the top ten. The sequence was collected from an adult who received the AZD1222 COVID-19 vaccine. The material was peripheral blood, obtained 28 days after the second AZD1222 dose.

Here the CDR3 DNA reads TGTGCCAGCAGCTCCCTCCCAGGGAACAGTTACAATGAGCAGTTCTTC. Translating gives CASSSLPGNSYNEQFF. The chain is built from TRBV7-9 and TRBJ2-1; D possibly corresponds to TRBD1 (5 bases). Germline assignment: CDR1 SEHNR and CDR2 FQNEAQ (reference sequence). The CDR3 extends over 16 amino acids. V lost 4 bases and J lost 4, with 17 bases in between. The whole variable domain, remainder taken from reference TRBV7-9 and TRBJ2-1, is DTGVSQNPRHKITKRGQNVTFRCDPISEHNRLYWYRQTLGQGPEFLTYFQNEAQLEKSRLLSDRFSAERPKGSFSTLEIQRTEQGDSAMYLCASSSLPGNSYNEQFFGPGTRLTVL.